These 9 T cell receptor beta chains originate from one sample sequenced in a study of STAT3 mutations in large granular lymphocyte leukemia. Study-level findings and limits: In T-cell large granular lymphocyte leukemia, about half of patients showed multiple immunodominant subclonotypes.

For these TCRs, the target antigens are not known. Method: immunoSEQ multiplex PCR; TCRdb's copy keeps in-frame clones and lacks some. The table lists around 10,000 clones, 50% to 60% of them singletons. The material sequenced was peripheral blood mononuclear cells. Receptor source: a boy between 5 and 17 years old with T-cell large granular lymphocyte leukemia. Some clones in this sample may be carry-over from other donors' samples.

This clone has only a few counts. The J gene is TRBJ1-2, the V gene TRBV6-5; 8 bases align to TRBD1. The CDR3 is made up of 13 amino acids. V dropped 9 bases and J dropped 8; count of bases not matched to a gene: 11. Per the germline V gene, CDR1 is MNHEY and CDR2 is SVGAGI. CDR3 in amino acids: CASFQAGGNGYTF. CDR3 DNA: TGTGCCAGTTTTCAGGCAGGGGGCAACGGCTACACCTTC.

The DNA for the CDR3 is TGTGCCAGCACGACAGGGAACCACTACAATGAGCAGTTCTTC. Translated: CASTTGNHYNEQFF. J is TRBJ2-1 and V is TRBV6-5; TRBD1 aligns across 7 bases. The CDR3 consists of 14 residues. V was clipped by 7 bases and J by 3 bases; unmatched bases: 6. From germline, CDR1 is MNHEY and CDR2 SVGAGI.

V is TRBV19 and J is TRBJ2-7; 8 bases line up with TRBD1. The ends lost 6 bases at V and 3 bases at J; junction bases unmatched: 10. CDR1 is LNHDA and CDR2 is SQIVND in the germline V gene (reference sequence). The CDR3 loop spans 15 amino acids. The CDR3 DNA follows: TGTGCCAGTAGCGTGGCCGGGACAGGAATCTACGAGCAGTACTTC. Its protein product is CASSVAGTGIYEQYF.

This rearrangement joins TRBV5-4 to TRBJ1-1, with no clear D. CDR1 and CDR2 (germline): SGHNT, YYREEE (reference sequence). Deletions cut 0 bases from V and 3 bases from J, with 6 bases between. This CDR3 has 13 residues. CDR3 in DNA: TGTGCCAGCAGCTTGGTTAGAGACACTGAAGCTTTCTTT. It encodes CASSLVRDTEAFF.

This rearrangement joins TRBV7-9 to TRBJ1-4, with D maybe TRBD1 (5 bases). Germline V gives CDR1 SEHNR, CDR2 FQNEAQ (reference sequence). Trimming removed 0 bases at V and 5 bases at J, with 13 bases between. CDR3 length: 16 amino acids. As DNA, the CDR3 is TGTGCCAGCAGCTTAGCGAGTCGGAGGGGAAATGAAAAACTGTTTTTT. Its protein product is CASSLASRRGNEKLFF.

The CDR3 here is CASSVEFSNSPLHF. Here the CDR3 DNA reads TGTGCCAGCAGCGTAGAGTTTTCCAATTCACCCCTCCACTTT. The chain recombines TRBV9 with TRBJ1-6; D ambiguous. The V gene's germline CDR1 is SGDLS and CDR2 YYNGEE. Trimming removed 0 bases from V and 7 bases from J, with 8 bases in between. This CDR3 is 14 amino acids long.

The chain combines TRBV30 with TRBJ1-6; D call uncertain. The CDR3 contains 12 residues. Germline assignment: CDR1 GTSNPN and CDR2 SVGIG (reference sequence). V gave up 3 bases and J gave up 10 bases, with 10 bases separating them. The CDR3 nucleotides read TGTGCCTGGAGCCTAGGGTTATCACCCCTCCACTTT. Its translation is CAWSLGLSPLHF.

The chain combines TRBV6-1 with TRBJ1-5; weak D call: TRBD1 (5 bases). CDR3 size: 16 residues. Deletions cut 2 bases from V and 2 bases from J, with 13 bases between. CDR1 is MNHNS and CDR2 is SASEGT in the germline V gene. The CDR3 loop reads CASSEIGGAGNQPQHF. The CDR3 DNA reads TGTGCCAGCAGTGAAATAGGCGGGGCCGGCAATCAGCCCCAGCATTTT.

There are a few counts of this clone. The chain recombines TRBV12-5 with TRBJ2-5, with 10 bases aligning to TRBD2. The CDR3 consists of 16 residues. The V and J ends lost 7 bases and 5 bases, in that order; junction bases with no gene match: 13. From germline, CDR1 is LGHNT and CDR2 FRNRAP. As DNA, the CDR3 is TGTGCTAGTGCCTTATGGTCGGGTAGCGGGAGGGAGACCCAGTACTTC. It is translated as CASALWSGSGRETQYF.